The 17 T cell receptor beta chains in this list originate from one sample, sequenced in a study of blood T cell repertoires in COVID-19. Some clones are missing from TCRdb's copy, which holds only in-frame ones; the method was immunoSEQ multiplex PCR. Of under 350,000 clones listed, less than 90% are singletons. The sequencing sample was made of peripheral blood. These receptors were collected from a human donor in a cohort sampled during active COVID-19.

V usage is TRBV4-2 and J usage is TRBJ2-3, with a tentative D call TRBD2 (5 bases). Germline CDR1 LGHNA, CDR2 YNFKEQ. V lost 4 bases and J 0 bases, leaving 11 bases between the germline ends. CDR3 length: 15 residues. The CDR3 nucleotides read TGTGCCAGCAGCCCTACTAGTACTAGCACAGATACGCAGTATTTT. Translating gives CASSPTSTSTDTQYF.

This CDR3 is CASRFPQGMGYGYTF. As DNA, the CDR3 is TGTGCCAGCAGGTTCCCCCAGGGGATGGGCTATGGCTACACCTTC. The chain joins TRBV2 to TRBJ1-2, with a weak D call TRBD1 (6 bases). The germline V gene has CDR1 SNHLY and CDR2 FYNNEI. V lost 6 bases to trimming and J lost 4 bases, with 18 bases between them. This CDR3 spans 15 amino acids.

This chain connects TRBV7-2 to TRBJ1-6; 9 bases fit TRBD1. Per germline, CDR1 SGHTA and CDR2 FQGNSA. CDR3 length equals 19 residues. Losses at the gene ends were 4 bases for V and 7 bases for J; bases not matched to a gene: 17. CDR3 in amino acids: CASSSQGPRTGVLNSPLHF. CDR3 coding DNA: TGTGCCAGCAGCTCCCAAGGCCCCCGGACAGGGGTGTTAAATTCACCCCTCCACTTT.

CDR3 loop: CASSPGINNQPQHF. The CDR3 DNA reads TGTGCCAGCTCACCGGGCATCAACAATCAGCCCCAGCATTTT. The rearrangement joins TRBV18 to TRBJ1-5; D remains ambiguous. The V and J ends lost 3 bases and 3 bases respectively, with 9 bases between them. Per germline, CDR1 KGHSH and CDR2 LQKENI. The CDR3 consists of 14 residues.

This chain links TRBV6-2 or TRBV6-3 with TRBJ2-2, with 12 positions matching TRBD2. Germline lookup yields CDR1 MNHEY and CDR2 SVGEGT. With 5 bases clipped from V and 4 bases from J, the junction kept 11 bases outside the gene matches. The CDR3 runs 18 residues. The CDR3 region is CASSTSGRTTFGTGELFF. CDR3 coding DNA: TGTGCCAGCAGTACTAGCGGGAGGACCACGTTTGGCACCGGGGAGCTGTTTTTT.

The chain recombines TRBV11-2 with TRBJ2-1, with D maybe TRBD2 (5 bases). This CDR3 has 15 residues. Germline V gene sequence: CDR1 SGHAT, CDR2 FQNNGV. V gave up 5 bases and J gave up 7 bases, with 18 bases separating them. CDR3 DNA: TGTGCCAGCAGCAATCGGCTGGGGAGTAGGAATGAGCAGTTCTTC. This gives the protein CASSNRLGSRNEQFF.

The chain combines TRBV3-1 (or the pseudogene TRBV3-2) with TRBJ1-2; 9 positions match TRBD1. Trimming cost V 0 bases and J 8 bases; bases outside gene matches: 7. This CDR3 has 15 residues. Germline lookup yields CDR1 LGHDT and CDR2 YNNKEL (reference sequence). The CDR3 DNA is TGTGCCAGCAGCCAAGATACACAGGGGGCGCGGGGCTACACCTTC. Protein product: CASSQDTQGARGYTF.

Regarding this clone: Other DNA sequences in the sample encode the same CDR3. V and J are TRBV5-4 and TRBJ2-3; 12 nucleotides match TRBD2. The V gene's germline CDR1 is SGHNT and CDR2 YYREEE (reference sequence). Losses at the gene ends were 4 bases for V and 1 base for J; bases not matched to a gene: 1. This CDR3 is 15 amino acids long. The DNA for the CDR3 is TGTGCCAGCAGCCTAGCGGGAGGGGGCACAGATACGCAGTATTTT. Translating it yields CASSLAGGGTDTQYF.

The chain has TRBV7-3 and TRBJ1-3, with 7 bases fitting TRBD1. Trimming cost V 5 bases and J 4 bases; bases outside gene matches: 8. The CDR3 covers 15 residues. Per germline, CDR1 SGHTA and CDR2 FQGTGA. The CDR3 sequence: CASSTTGARGNTIYF. CDR3 DNA sequence: TGTGCCAGCAGCACCACAGGGGCCCGAGGAAACACCATATATTTT.

This clone came up once. V usage is TRBV6-5 and J usage is TRBJ2-6; the D gene is possibly TRBD1 (6 bases). V dropped 6 bases and J dropped 1 base, with 10 bases sitting between them. From germline, CDR1 is MNHEY and CDR2 SVGAGI. The length of the CDR3 is 15 residues. The CDR3 DNA reads as TGTGCCAGCAGGGTAGGGGGATCTGGGGCCAACGTCCTGACTTTC. The encoded protein is CASRVGGSGANVLTF.

The chain recombines TRBV5-4 with TRBJ2-2, with 10 bases that match TRBD1. CDR1 is SGHNT and CDR2 is YYREEE in the germline V gene (reference sequence). This CDR3 is built from 16 residues. With V trimmed by 6 bases and J by 5 bases, 10 bases remained unmatched. In nucleotides, the CDR3 is TGTGCCAGCATCGCCACCCCGGGACAGGGGACCGGGGAGCTGTTTTTT. It is translated as CASIATPGQGTGELFF.

This clone was counted a few times. This chain joins TRBV5-1 and TRBJ2-2; TRBD2 agrees at 8 bases. From germline, CDR1 is SGHRS and CDR2 YFSETQ. V was pared by 0 bases and J by 5 bases, with 6 bases of the junction left unmatched. The CDR3 totals 16 residues. The CDR3 coding sequence is TGCGCCAGCAGCTTGGACCCGGGACTAGGGACCGGGGAGCTGTTTTTT. Its protein product is CASSLDPGLGTGELFF. The entire variable domain, with the rest obtained from reference TRBV5-1 and TRBJ2-2, is as follows: KAGVTQTPRYLIKTRGQQVTLSCSPISGHRSVSWYQQTPGQGLQFLFEYFSETQRNKGNFPGRFSGRQFSNSRSEMNVSTLELGDSALYLCASSLDPGLGTGELFFGEGSRLTVL.

This chain joins TRBV19 and TRBJ1-6; D gene ambiguous. The CDR3 has 14 residues. Germline V gene data show CDR1 as LNHDA and CDR2 as SQIVND (reference sequence). Deletions cut 4 bases from V and 6 bases from J, with 10 bases between. CDR3 in amino acids: CASSTAGVNSPLHF. The DNA for the CDR3 is TGTGCCAGTAGTACCGCCGGGGTTAATTCACCCCTCCACTTT.

The chain combines TRBV19 with TRBJ1-1; TRBD1 agrees at 9 bases. CDR1 is LNHDA, CDR2 SQIVND, per germline (reference sequence). The CDR3 has 16 amino acids. Trimming at V came to 4 bases and at J to 0 bases, leaving 6 bases not matched to a gene. In DNA form, the CDR3 reads TGTGCCAGTAGTAACCGGGACAGGGTCTTGAACACTGAAGCTTTCTTT. Its translation: CASSNRDRVLNTEAFF.

The rearrangement uses TRBV10-3 and TRBJ2-1; TRBD2 matches at 16 bases. Germline-derived CDR1 and CDR2 are ENHRY and SYGVKD. Trimming removed 6 bases from V and 7 bases from J; junction bases left unmatched: 12. This CDR3 comprises 18 residues. The CDR3 loop reads CAIRSGLAGGPKGNEQFF. The CDR3 nucleotides read TGTGCCATCAGATCGGGACTAGCGGGAGGGCCGAAAGGTAATGAGCAGTTCTTC.

In regard to this clone: The sample holds other DNA sequences that translate to the same CDR3. This chain uses TRBV24-1 with TRBJ2-3, with D unclear. CDR3 length: 11 amino acids. Between the trimmed V and J ends, which lost 4 bases and 5 bases, there was a span of 3 bases. The germline gives CDR1 KGHDR, CDR2 SFDVKD. The chain's CDR3 is CATSERDTQYF. The CDR3 DNA reads TGTGCCACCAGTGAGAGAGATACGCAGTATTTT.

This clone was seen once. The chain carries TRBV2 and TRBJ1-4, with D uncertain. This CDR3 has 17 amino acids. V gave up 7 bases and J gave up 2 bases, with 20 bases separating them. The germline gives CDR1 SNHLY, CDR2 FYNNEI. The CDR3 here is CASNRAGVTSTNEKLFF. The CDR3 coding sequence is TGTGCCAGCAACCGGGCCGGGGTGACTAGCACTAATGAAAAACTGTTTTTT.